Presented here are 13 T cell receptor beta chains from one specimen sequenced in a study of T-cell reconstitution after alpha-beta-depleted transplantation in children. The authors prepared the TCRbeta library with unique molecular identifiers. TCRdb fed the PCR reads into MiXCR, producing one record per CDR3 protein. This table holds some 500,000 distinct CDR3 sequences, 32% found once. The sample consisted of PBMCs from the stem cell graft donor, taken from the stem cell graft. Receptors originate from a human donor who donated a stem cell graft to a child with aplastic anemia.

This sequence joins TRBV7-2 and TRBJ2-3, with D hard to call. Germline CDR1 and CDR2: SGHTA and FQGNSA. With 8 bases removed from V and 4 bases from J, the gap between germline ends came to 16 bases. This CDR3 spans 14 amino acids. The DNA for the CDR3 is TGTGCCAGCGGACCTAGTGGATCCCCAGATACGCAGTATTTT. Translated, it gives CASGPSGSPDTQYF.

J is TRBJ1-4 and V is TRBV6-1; the D is unclear. Germline V gives CDR1 MNHNS, CDR2 SASEGT. The CDR3 is made up of 15 amino acids. Trimming left V 7 bases short and J 3 bases short, with 15 bases between. This chain's CDR3 is CASTLRGASNEKLFF. In DNA form, the CDR3 reads TGTGCCAGCACACTCCGGGGTGCCTCTAATGAAAAACTGTTTTTT.

In nucleotides, the CDR3 is TGTGCCAGCAGCACGCGACGCGGAGATACGCAGTATTTT. Protein product: CASSTRRGDTQYF. V usage is TRBV4-2 and J usage is TRBJ2-3; D not certain. V was cut by 5 bases and J by 5 bases, with 11 bases left in between. The CDR3 sequence is 13 residues long. The germline gives CDR1 LGHNA, CDR2 YNFKEQ.

This clonotype was seen a few times. The chain carries TRBV6-2 or TRBV6-3 and TRBJ2-7, with D possibly being TRBD1 (6 bases). The germline CDR1 and CDR2 sequences are MNHEY and SVGEGT. The length of the CDR3 is 16 residues. V was trimmed by 6 bases and J by 4 bases, leaving 22 bases between them. In DNA, the CDR3 is TGTGCCAGCAGAGGACCGAACAGGGTAAATGGTTACGAGCAGTACGTC. Translated: CASRGPNRVNGYEQYV.

The chain carries TRBV7-2 and TRBJ1-5, with TRBD1 matching over 9 bases. Germline V gives CDR1 SGHTA, CDR2 FQGNSA. Trimming at V came to 2 bases and at J to 5 bases, leaving 4 bases not matched to a gene. CDR3 length: 15 amino acids. The CDR3 region has the DNA TGTGCCAGCAGCTTATCGGGACAGGGACATCAGCCCCAGCATTTT. It specifies CASSLSGQGHQPQHF.

V usage is TRBV5-1 and J usage is TRBJ2-2; 9 positions match TRBD1. This CDR3 has 16 amino acids. Per germline, CDR1 SGHRS and CDR2 YFSETQ. The ends lost 0 bases at V and 4 bases at J; junction bases unmatched: 4. The CDR3 region is CASSLGTGASTGELFF. For the CDR3, the DNA is TGCGCCAGCAGCTTGGGGACAGGGGCTTCCACCGGGGAGCTGTTTTTT.

This clonotype was counted a few times. This sequence may be a read error, since a much larger clone differs from it by one base. V usage is TRBV18 and J usage is TRBJ1-1; D unresolved. From germline, CDR1 is KGHSH and CDR2 LQKENI. V lost 4 bases and J 7 bases, leaving 13 bases between the germline ends. The CDR3 consists of 13 residues. For the CDR3, the DNA is TGTGCCAGCTCACTAGCAGGCCAAGATGAAGCTTTCTTT. This sequence encodes CASSLAGQDEAFF. The variable domain in full, completed from reference TRBV18 and TRBJ1-1, reads NAGVMQNPRHLVRRRGQEARLRCSPMKGHSHVYWYRQLPEEGLKFMVYLQKENIIDESGMPKERFSAEFPKEGPSILRIQQVVRGDSAAYFCASSLAGQDEAFFGQGTRLTVV.

The chain uses TRBV7-2 and TRBJ2-5; D may be TRBD2 (6 bases). Trimming pared 2 bases from V and 2 bases from J, leaving 12 bases between. The CDR3 runs to 15 residues. The germline V gene has CDR1 SGHTA and CDR2 FQGNSA. In DNA, the CDR3 is TGTGCCAGCAGCTTACGGGCGGGGCCGCAAGAGACCCAGTACTTC. Translated: CASSLRAGPQETQYF. The whole variable domain, remainder taken from reference TRBV7-2 and TRBJ2-5, is GAGVSQSPSNKVTEKGKDVELRCDPISGHTALYWYRQSLGQGLEFLIYFQGNSAPDKSGLPSDRFSAERTGGSVSTLTIQRTQQEDSAVYLCASSLRAGPQETQYFGPGTRLLVL.

The chain employs TRBV29-1 and TRBJ1-5; 11 bases are a match to TRBD1. Losses at the gene ends were 6 bases for V and 7 bases for J; bases not matched to a gene: 5. Germline values: CDR1 SQVTM, CDR2 ANQGSEA. There are 13 residues in the CDR3. The CDR3: CSVWTGGYQPQHF. Here the CDR3 DNA reads TGCAGCGTGTGGACAGGGGGCTACCAGCCCCAGCATTTT.

The rearrangement links TRBV29-1 to TRBJ2-7, with 15 bases identical to TRBD2. CDR3 length equals 13 residues. CDR1 is SQVTM, CDR2 ANQGSEA, per germline. V shed 7 bases and J 6 bases; nucleotides not matched to a gene: 4. CDR3 bases: TGCAGCGCTGGGACTAGCGGGAGGACCGAGCAGTACTTC. It translates to CSAGTSGRTEQYF.

This clonotype occurred a few times. The genes are TRBV9 and TRBJ2-7; the D is unclear. V lost 7 bases to trimming and J lost 0 bases, with 14 bases between them. Germline CDR1 SGDLS, CDR2 YYNGEE. The CDR3 is 14 residues long. The CDR3: CASGGDTRSYEQYF. The DNA of the CDR3 is TGTGCCAGCGGCGGTGATACCCGCTCCTACGAGCAGTACTTC.

This clonotype has just a few counts. The genes are TRBV6-1 and TRBJ1-4; no clear D. Trimming left V 6 bases short and J 8 bases short, with 16 bases between. The CDR3 consists of 14 residues. Per the germline V gene, CDR1 is MNHNS and CDR2 is SASEGT. The CDR3 region is CASSPDRVGEKLFF. The DNA of the CDR3 is TGTGCCAGCAGCCCAGACCGGGTAGGGGAAAAACTGTTTTTT.

The V call is TRBV20-1, the J call TRBJ1-1; TRBD1 agrees at 12 bases. Per the germline V gene, CDR1 is DFQATT and CDR2 is SNEGSKA (reference sequence). The ends lost 5 bases at V and 11 bases at J; junction bases unmatched: 9. The CDR3 totals 13 residues. CDR3 amino acids: CSAGGGQGALAFF. The CDR3 DNA sequence: TGCAGTGCTGGGGGGGGACAGGGGGCTTTGGCTTTCTTT.